The TCR beta chain under discussion was sequenced for a study of T cells in Graves' hyperthyroidism and ophthalmopathy. There were TCR beta CDR3 regions amplified from RNA transcripts. The HTBI set primed first-round TCR CDR3 RT-PCR. TCRdb re-derived calls from the multiplex PCR reads in MiXCR, one entry per CDR3 protein. The sample lists fewer than 800,000 distinct CDR3 sequences, about a sixth occurring once. This clonotype has just one count. The junction departs from the called germline gene at one end, perhaps through a read error. Hyperthyroidism, newly diagnosed and lasting under 2 months, affected patients aged 18 to 65. The CDR3 totals 12 residues. The germline gives CDR1 SGHVS, CDR2 FQNEAQ.

The chain joins TRBV7-8 to TRBJ2-7, with D unclear. This TCR derives from a man younger than 30 with Graves' hyperthyroidism. Sequencing was performed on blood. In nucleotides, the CDR3 is TGTGCCAGCAGCTTACGAATCAACGAGCAGCACTTC. Its translation: CASSLRINEQHF.